The TCR beta chain described here comes from a study of control samples from healthy donors and cancer patients. Germline-derived CDR1 and CDR2 are SGHTA and FQGNSA. CDR3 length: 13 amino acids. Between the trimmed V and J ends, which lost 0 bases and 6 bases, there was a span of 8 bases. Only a few counts were recorded for this clone. Profiled with immunoSEQ multiplex PCR; TCRdb holds only in-frame clones, not every one. The sample lists around 30,000 clones, 86% occurring once. The sequencing sample was made of PBMCs. The chain couples TRBV7-2 to TRBJ1-1; D is uncertain. The TCR sequence derives from a woman aged 40 to 50 with lung cancer. CDR3 sequence reads: CASSLAGYAEAFF. The CDR3 DNA is TGTGCCAGCAGCTTAGCAGGGTACGCTGAAGCTTTCTTT.